The 8 T cell receptor beta chains reported below all come from one sample, sequenced in a study of T cell repertoires in cytomegalovirus infection. MiXCR, applied by TCRdb to the reads, yields one record per CDR3 protein. This sample has 750,000 to 950,000 distinct CDR3 sequences, with around 29% found just once. These TCRs are of unknown antigen specificity. Specimen: cultured CD8+ T cells from PBMCs, collected from culture after CMV antigen stimulation. The receptors originated from a human donor in good health (CMV status not recorded). Some clones in this sample may be carry-over from other donors' samples.

The chain is built from TRBV27 and TRBJ2-5, with D maybe TRBD2 (7 bases). The CDR3 is 15 residues long. CDR1 and CDR2 from the germline V gene are MNHEY and SMNVEV (reference sequence). Trimming removed 3 bases at V and 0 bases at J, with 11 bases between. As DNA, the CDR3 is TGTGCCAGCAGTTTCCCGGGGGGCTACCAAGAGACCCAGTACTTC. Translation: CASSFPGGYQETQYF.

V usage is TRBV10-3 and J usage is TRBJ1-2; D perhaps matches TRBD1 (6 bases). The CDR3 is made up of 12 amino acids. Looked up from germline, CDR1 is ENHRY and CDR2 is SYGVKD. Trimming left V 8 bases short and J 7 bases short, with 14 bases between. The CDR3 is CAIPAQGFGYTF. In DNA form, the CDR3 reads TGTGCCATCCCCGCCCAGGGGTTTGGCTACACCTTC.

This clonotype has at least ten counts. The V and J genes are TRBV7-2 and TRBJ2-3; TRBD2 aligns across 9 bases. Germline CDR1 is SGHTA and CDR2 is FQGNSA. V was pared by 3 bases and J by 1 base, with 2 bases of the junction left unmatched. This CDR3 has 15 residues. CDR3 loop: CASSFVAGGTDTQYF. DNA of the CDR3: TGTGCCAGCAGCTTCGTAGCGGGAGGCACAGATACGCAGTATTTT.

CDR3 in amino acids: CASRPLAGGLYNEQFF. CDR3 bases: TGTGCCAGCAGGCCTCTAGCGGGGGGTCTCTACAATGAGCAGTTCTTC. V usage is TRBV6-2 or TRBV6-3 and J usage is TRBJ2-1, with 11 bases that match TRBD2. Unmatched junction bases numbered 7, after V lost 6 bases and J lost 3 bases. Germline V gene lookup returns CDR1 MNHEY and CDR2 SVGEGT. This CDR3 comprises 16 residues.

The V call is TRBV7-9, the J call TRBJ1-6; 8 bases agree with TRBD1. Trimming cost V 1 base and J 10 bases; bases outside gene matches: 12. This CDR3 region has 17 residues. Germline values: CDR1 SEHNR, CDR2 FQNEAQ (reference sequence). The CDR3, as DNA: TGTGCCAGCAGCTTAGAGGACAGGGTGTTTTTAAGATCACCCCTCCACTTT. Translating it yields CASSLEDRVFLRSPLHF. Based on the CDR3 plus reference TRBV7-9 and TRBJ1-6, the full variable domain is DTGVSQNPRHKITKRGQNVTFRCDPISEHNRLYWYRQTLGQGPEFLTYFQNEAQLEKSRLLSDRFSAERPKGSFSTLEIQRTEQGDSAMYLCASSLEDRVFLRSPLHFGNGTRLTVT.

CDR3 in DNA: TGTGCCAGCAGCTCGGACCTTCGGGACAGTGACTATGGCTACACCTTC. Encoded protein: CASSSDLRDSDYGYTF. The J gene is TRBJ1-2, the V gene TRBV5-6, with TRBD1 matching over 7 bases. The trim removed 3 bases at V and 3 bases at J, leaving 11 bases unmatched. CDR3 length equals 16 residues. CDR1 is SGHDT and CDR2 is YYEEEE in the germline V gene.

This clonotype was seen a handful of times. This chain links TRBV6-1 with TRBJ1-1; perhaps TRBD1 as D (6 bases). The CDR3 has 14 residues. Trimming stripped 7 bases from V and 0 bases from J, with 12 bases between. Germline CDR1 reads MNHNS; CDR2 reads SASEGT. In nucleotides, the CDR3 is TGTGCCAGCACCCGGACAGCCCTGAACACTGAAGCTTTCTTT. Translation: CASTRTALNTEAFF.

This chain connects TRBV2 to TRBJ2-2; 7 bases are a match to TRBD1. The V segment lost 4 bases and the J segment 4 bases; nucleotides outside the gene matches: 9. The germline CDR1 and CDR2 sequences are SNHLY and FYNNEI. The CDR3 covers 16 residues. CDR3 protein: CASSVTGVGATGELFF. The CDR3 DNA is TGTGCCAGCAGTGTAACAGGGGTCGGGGCCACCGGGGAGCTGTTTTTT.